This paragraph covers one TCR beta chain sequence. This CDR3 region has 18 residues. Germline V gene data show CDR1 as MNHEY and CDR2 as SVGEGT. V gave up 6 bases and J gave up 4 bases; unmatched junction bases: 17. In the source study's methods: Estimates of nucleated cell counts were drawn from the amplification of reference gene primers. Generated by immunoSEQ multiplex PCR, the TCRdb table keeps only in-frame clones and is missing some. V, J and clone size are taken as reported in that table, and D and trimming were inferred from the DNA itself. This sample yields about 300,000 clones, of which nearly 90% are seen a single time; approximately 5% belongs to the top ten. This entry belongs to a study of blood T cell repertoires in COVID-19. Across the whole study: The origin of the acute and convalescent COVID-19 samples was the United States, Italy and Spain.

The study recruited people aged about 18 to 95 years across around 23 US areas. The chain combines TRBV6-2 or TRBV6-3 with TRBJ1-5; 8 bases match TRBD1. The source of this sequence is a woman between 25 and 40 years old who had recovered from COVID-19. Sequencing was carried out using PBMCs or T cells enriched from blood (not recorded which). The CDR3, as DNA: TGTGCCAGCAGCGGTGGGGCAGGGGGCCCAAGTCGGAATCAGCCCCAGCATTTT. This sequence encodes CASSGGAGGPSRNQPQHF.